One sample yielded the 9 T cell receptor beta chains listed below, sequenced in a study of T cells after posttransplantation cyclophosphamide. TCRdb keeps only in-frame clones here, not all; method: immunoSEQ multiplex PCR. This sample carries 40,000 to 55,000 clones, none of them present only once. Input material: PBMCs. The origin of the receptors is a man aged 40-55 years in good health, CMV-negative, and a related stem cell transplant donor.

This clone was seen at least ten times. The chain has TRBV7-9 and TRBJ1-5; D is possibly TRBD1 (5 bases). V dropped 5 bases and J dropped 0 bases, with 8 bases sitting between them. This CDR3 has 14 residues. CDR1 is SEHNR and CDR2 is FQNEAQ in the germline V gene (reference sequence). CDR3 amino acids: CASSLDSSNQPQHF. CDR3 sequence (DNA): TGTGCCAGCAGCCTAGACAGTAGCAATCAGCCCCAGCATTTT.

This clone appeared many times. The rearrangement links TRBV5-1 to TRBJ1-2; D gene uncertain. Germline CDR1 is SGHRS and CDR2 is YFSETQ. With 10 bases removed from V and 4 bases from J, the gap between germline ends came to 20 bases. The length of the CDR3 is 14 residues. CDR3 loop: CAPEVDNSLYGYTF. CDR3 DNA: TGCGCCCCCGAAGTTGATAATAGCCTCTATGGCTACACCTTC.

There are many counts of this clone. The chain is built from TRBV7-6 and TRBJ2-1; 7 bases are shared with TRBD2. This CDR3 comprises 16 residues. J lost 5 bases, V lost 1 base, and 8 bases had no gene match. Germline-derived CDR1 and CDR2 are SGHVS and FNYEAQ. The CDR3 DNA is TGTGCCAGCAGCTTAGGTGCGCGGGAGCCAGACAATGAGCAGTTCTTC. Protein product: CASSLGAREPDNEQFF. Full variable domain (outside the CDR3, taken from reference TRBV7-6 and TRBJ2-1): GAGVSQSPRYKVTKRGQDVALRCDPISGHVSLYWYRQALGQGPEFLTYFNYEAQQDKSGLPNDRFSAERPEGSISTLTIQRTEQRDSAMYRCASSLGAREPDNEQFFGPGTRLTVL.

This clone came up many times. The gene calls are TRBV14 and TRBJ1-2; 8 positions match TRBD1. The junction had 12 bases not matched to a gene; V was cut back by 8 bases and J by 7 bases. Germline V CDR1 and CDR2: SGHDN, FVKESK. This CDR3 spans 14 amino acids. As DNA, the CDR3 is TGTGCCAGCTTACCGACAGGGGCTCTCTTTGGCTACACCTTC. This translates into CASLPTGALFGYTF.

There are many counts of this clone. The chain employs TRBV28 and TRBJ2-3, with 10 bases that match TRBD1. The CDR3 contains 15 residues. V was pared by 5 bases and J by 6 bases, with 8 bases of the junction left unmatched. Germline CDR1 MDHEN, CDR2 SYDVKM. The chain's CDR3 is CASSGQGGVLDTQYF. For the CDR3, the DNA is TGTGCCAGCAGTGGACAGGGGGGCGTCCTGGATACGCAGTATTTT.

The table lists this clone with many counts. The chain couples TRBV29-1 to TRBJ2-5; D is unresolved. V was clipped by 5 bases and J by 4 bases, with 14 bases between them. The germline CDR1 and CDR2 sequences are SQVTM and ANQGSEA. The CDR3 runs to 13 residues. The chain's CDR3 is CSVSERTRETQYF. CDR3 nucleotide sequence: TGCAGCGTTTCCGAGCGTACCCGAGAGACCCAGTACTTC.

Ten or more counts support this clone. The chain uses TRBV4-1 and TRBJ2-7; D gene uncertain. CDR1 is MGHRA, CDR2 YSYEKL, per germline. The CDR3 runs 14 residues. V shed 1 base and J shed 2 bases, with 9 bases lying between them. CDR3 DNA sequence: TGCGCCAGCAGCCAAGGGATAGGAGCCTACGAGCAGTACTTC. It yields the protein CASSQGIGAYEQYF.

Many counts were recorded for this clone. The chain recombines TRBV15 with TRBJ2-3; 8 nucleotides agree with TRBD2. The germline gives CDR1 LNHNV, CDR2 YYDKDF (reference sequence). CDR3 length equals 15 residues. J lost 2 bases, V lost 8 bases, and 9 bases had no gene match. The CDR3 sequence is CATGKAGGTTDTQYF. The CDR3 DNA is TGTGCCACCGGCAAGGCGGGAGGTACCACAGATACGCAGTATTTT.

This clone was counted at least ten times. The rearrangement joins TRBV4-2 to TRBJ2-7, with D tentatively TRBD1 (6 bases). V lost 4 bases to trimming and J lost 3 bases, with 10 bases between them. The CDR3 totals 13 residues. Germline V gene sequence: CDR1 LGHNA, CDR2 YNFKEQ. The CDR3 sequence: CASSPTGNYEQYF. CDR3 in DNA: TGTGCCAGCAGCCCCACAGGGAACTACGAGCAGTACTTC.